This TCR beta chain appears in the sequencing data of a study of cytomegalovirus exposure and HLA in healthy donors. About this clone itself: Antigen unknown.

These donors, healthy bone marrow donors, were studied. Study-level findings and limits: Later on, a genetic analysis was performed. It linked a missense variant in DCLRE1C with V- and J-gene trimming of TCR beta. TCR beta V segments were, for the most part, productive about 87% or about 30% of the time in an earlier analysis.

PCR was performed using 60 Vbeta and 13 Jbeta primers. Assay used: immunoSEQ multiplex PCR; TCRdb lists only in-frame clones, some missing. The sample table sets out under 70,000 clones. The CDR3 is 15 amino acids. The V and J ends lost 5 bases and 4 bases respectively, with 17 bases between them. The germline CDR1 and CDR2 sequences are MDHEN and SYDVKM. This sequence was found in a female donor in good health and CMV-seropositive. Sample: PBMCs. This chain connects TRBV28 to TRBJ1-2; possible D gene TRBD1, 6 bases. The CDR3 here is CASSVPGEIVYGYTF. The CDR3 nucleotides are TGTGCCAGCAGTGTACCAGGGGAGATAGTCTATGGCTACACCTTC.